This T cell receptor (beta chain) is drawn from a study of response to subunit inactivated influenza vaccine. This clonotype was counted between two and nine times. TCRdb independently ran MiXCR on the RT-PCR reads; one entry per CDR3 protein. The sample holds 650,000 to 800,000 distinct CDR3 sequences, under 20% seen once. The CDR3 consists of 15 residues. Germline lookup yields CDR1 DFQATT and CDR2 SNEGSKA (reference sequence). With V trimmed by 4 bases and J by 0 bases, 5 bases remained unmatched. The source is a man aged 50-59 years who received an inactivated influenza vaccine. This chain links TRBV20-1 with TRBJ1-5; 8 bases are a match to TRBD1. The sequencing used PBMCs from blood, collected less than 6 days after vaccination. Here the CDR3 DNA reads TGCAGTGCTATGGACAGGGCCTATAGCAATCAGCCCCAGCATTTT. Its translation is CSAMDRAYSNQPQHF.